These 11 T cell receptor beta chains came from one sample sequenced in a study of shared clonotypes between healthy human individuals. The assay was immunoSEQ multiplex PCR, and TCRdb's table has in-frame clones only and misses some. The sample includes fewer than 700,000 clones, approximately 95% of them seen just once. As defined, naive CD8 cells were CD45RO-negative and positively selected for CCR7, with terminally differentiated effector memory CD45RA+ cells excluded. Sequencing used naive CD8+ T cells sorted from blood. These receptors came from a woman in her thirties in good health.

The chain uses TRBV6-1 and TRBJ1-1; D is uncertain. Germline lookup yields CDR1 MNHNS and CDR2 SASEGT. Trimming left V 2 bases short and J 2 bases short, with 15 bases between. The CDR3 sequence is 16 residues long. Here the CDR3 reads CASSESLVHLNTEAFF. DNA for the CDR3: TGTGCCAGCAGTGAAAGCTTGGTACACCTTAACACTGAAGCTTTCTTT.

This clone was observed a single time. The gene calls are TRBV7-2 and TRBJ2-1; TRBD2 is a possible D gene (5 bases). CDR1 and CDR2 from the germline V gene are SGHTA and FQGNSA. The CDR3 has 15 amino acids. V lost 2 bases and J 4 bases, leaving 12 bases between the germline ends. CDR3: CASSLSSGLYNEQFF. The DNA for the CDR3 is TGTGCCAGCAGCTTATCGAGCGGCCTATACAATGAGCAGTTCTTC.

The chain couples TRBV28 to TRBJ2-5; 11 nucleotides align to TRBD2. The germline V gene encodes CDR1 MDHEN and CDR2 SYDVKM. V trimming: 6 bases; J trimming: 5 bases; junction bases outside the gene matches: 8. The CDR3 has 15 amino acids. The CDR3 protein is CASSQPPSGRETQYF. The CDR3 nucleotides read TGTGCCAGCAGCCAGCCTCCTAGCGGGAGGGAGACCCAGTACTTC.

The chain links TRBV13 to TRBJ2-1; 9 positions agree with TRBD1. V shed 5 bases, J shed 8 bases, and the junction held 10 bases outside the gene matches. The length of the CDR3 is 15 residues. CDR1 is PRHDT and CDR2 is FYEKMQ in the germline V gene (reference sequence). The CDR3 sequence is CASSRKGTGFDEQFF. The CDR3 region has the DNA TGTGCCAGCAGCCGAAAAGGGACAGGGTTCGATGAGCAGTTCTTC.

The genes are TRBV14 and TRBJ2-3, with 10 bases aligning to TRBD2. The junction had 6 bases not matched to a gene; V was cut back by 2 bases and J by 4 bases. The CDR3 has 16 residues. Germline values: CDR1 SGHDN, CDR2 FVKESK. DNA of the CDR3: TGTGCCAGCAGCCAACTAGCGGGAGTGGGGCCAGATACGCAGTATTTT. Encoded protein: CASSQLAGVGPDTQYF.

The J gene is TRBJ2-7, the V gene TRBV15; no firm D call. The CDR3 sequence is 12 residues long. In germline, CDR1 is LNHNV, CDR2 YYDKDF (reference sequence). The V gene lost 8 bases and the J gene lost 2 bases, with 10 bases spanning the gap. The CDR3 DNA reads TGTGCCACCCGATCATTAACCTACGAGCAGTACTTC. Translation gives CATRSLTYEQYF.

The genes are TRBV29-1 and TRBJ2-7; the D gene is possibly TRBD2 (5 bases). Looked up from germline, CDR1 is SQVTM and CDR2 is ANQGSEA. CDR3 length: 13 residues. Trimming stripped 6 bases from V and 3 bases from J, with 15 bases between. In DNA form, the CDR3 reads TGCAGCGTCGCGCTGGGGAGAGGCTACGAGCAGTACTTC. This codes for CSVALGRGYEQYF.

The chain carries TRBV6-6 and TRBJ2-7, with unresolved D. Germline CDR1 is MNHNY and CDR2 is SVGAGI (reference sequence). This CDR3 contains 15 residues. Trimming stripped 0 bases from V and 0 bases from J, with 9 bases between. CDR3 amino acids: CASSYSVASSYEQYF. DNA for the CDR3: TGTGCCAGCAGTTACTCGGTTGCAAGCTCCTACGAGCAGTACTTC.

The CDR3 nucleotides read TGTGCCAGCAGCATTCTTAGGGGCCACTTGACAGCTTTCTTT. As protein: CASSILRGHLTAFF. The chain is built from TRBV5-6 and TRBJ1-1, with D possibly TRBD1 on 5 matching bases. With 4 bases removed from V and 10 bases from J, the gap between germline ends came to 20 bases. The germline gives CDR1 SGHDT, CDR2 YYEEEE. The CDR3 length is 14 residues.

The rearrangement links TRBV4-1 to TRBJ2-1, with 7 bases lining up with TRBD1. Losses at the gene ends were 4 bases for V and 2 bases for J; bases not matched to a gene: 14. The CDR3 is 18 amino acids. Germline lookup yields CDR1 MGHRA and CDR2 YSYEKL. CDR3 DNA: TGCGCCAGCAGCCGCTCCCGAGGGACAGCTAAAGCCTACAATGAGCAGTTCTTC. Its translation: CASSRSRGTAKAYNEQFF.

The rearrangement joins TRBV19 to TRBJ1-2, with a weak D call TRBD1 (5 bases). V lost 6 bases and J 6 bases, leaving 8 bases between the germline ends. The CDR3 loop spans 11 amino acids. Per germline, CDR1 LNHDA and CDR2 SQIVND (reference sequence). CDR3 region: CASRDTDGYTF. The CDR3, as DNA: TGTGCCAGTAGGGACACGGATGGCTACACCTTC.